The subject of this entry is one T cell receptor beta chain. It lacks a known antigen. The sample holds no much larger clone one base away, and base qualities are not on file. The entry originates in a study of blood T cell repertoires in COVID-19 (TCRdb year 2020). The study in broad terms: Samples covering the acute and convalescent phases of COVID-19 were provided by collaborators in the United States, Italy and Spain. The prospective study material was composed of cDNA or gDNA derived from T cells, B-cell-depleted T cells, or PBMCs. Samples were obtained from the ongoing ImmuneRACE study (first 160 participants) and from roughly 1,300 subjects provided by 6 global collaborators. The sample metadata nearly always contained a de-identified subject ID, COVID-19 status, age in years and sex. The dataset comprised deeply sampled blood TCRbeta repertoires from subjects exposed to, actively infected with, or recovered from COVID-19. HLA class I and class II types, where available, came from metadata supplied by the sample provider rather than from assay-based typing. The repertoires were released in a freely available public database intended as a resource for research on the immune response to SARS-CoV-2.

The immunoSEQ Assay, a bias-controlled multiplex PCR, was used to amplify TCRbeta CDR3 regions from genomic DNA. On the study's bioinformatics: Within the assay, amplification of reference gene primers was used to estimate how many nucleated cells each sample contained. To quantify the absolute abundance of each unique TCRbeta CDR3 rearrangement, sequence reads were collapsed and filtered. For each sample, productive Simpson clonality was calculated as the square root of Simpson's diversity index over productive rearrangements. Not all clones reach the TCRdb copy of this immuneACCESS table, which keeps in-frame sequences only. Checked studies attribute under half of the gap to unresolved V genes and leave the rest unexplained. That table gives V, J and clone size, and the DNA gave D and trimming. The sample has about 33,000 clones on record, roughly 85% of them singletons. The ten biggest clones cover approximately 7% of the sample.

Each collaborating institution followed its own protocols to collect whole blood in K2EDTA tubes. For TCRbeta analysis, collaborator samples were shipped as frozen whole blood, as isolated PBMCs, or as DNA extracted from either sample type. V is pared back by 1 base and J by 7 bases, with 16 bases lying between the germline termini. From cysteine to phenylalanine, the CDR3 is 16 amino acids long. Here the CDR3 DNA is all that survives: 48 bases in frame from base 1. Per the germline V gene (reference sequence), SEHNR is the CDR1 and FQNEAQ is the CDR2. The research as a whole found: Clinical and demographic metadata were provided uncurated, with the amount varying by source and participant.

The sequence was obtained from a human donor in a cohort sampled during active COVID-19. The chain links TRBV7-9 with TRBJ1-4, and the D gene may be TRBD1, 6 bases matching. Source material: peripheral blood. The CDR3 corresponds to CASSLGGHQGGEKLFF. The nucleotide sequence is TGTGCCAGCAGCTTAGGGGGACACCAAGGCGGTGAAAAACTGTTTTTT.